Here is one TCR beta chain with its context. These data come from a study of shared T cell receptors in the human thymus. The assay was immunoSEQ multiplex PCR, and TCRdb's table has in-frame clones only and misses some. This table has 550,000 to 800,000 clones, over 75% appearing once. The CDR3 spans 17 residues. The germline V and J ends were trimmed by 5 bases and 6 bases, with 23 bases remaining between them. Germline V gene sequence: CDR1 MDHEN, CDR2 SYDVKM. The sample was also reused in another study, on human thymus T cells. That source adds: Having surgery to correct congenital heart defects, healthy Finnish infants acted as the donors. Thymus was obtained from resections taken during corrective heart surgery. Thymic and blood repertoires seemed to favor certain V and J genes. Related research described thymic repertoires that were highly overlapping among unrelated individuals.

The clonotype comes from a girl less than two years old with a congenital heart defect. V and J are TRBV28 and TRBJ1-5; D gene unclear. Sequences were obtained from thymocytes. The CDR3 region is CASSTPRPGKHGQPQHF. The CDR3 DNA reads as TGTGCCAGCAGTACGCCCAGACCGGGGAAGCATGGTCAGCCCCAGCATTTT. Full variable domain (missing parts from reference TRBV28 and TRBJ1-5): DVKVTQSSRYLVKRTGEKVFLECVQDMDHENMFWYRQDPGLGLRLIYFSYDVKMKEKGDIPEGYSVSREKKERFSLILESASTNQTSMYLCASSTPRPGKHGQPQHFGDGTRLSIL.